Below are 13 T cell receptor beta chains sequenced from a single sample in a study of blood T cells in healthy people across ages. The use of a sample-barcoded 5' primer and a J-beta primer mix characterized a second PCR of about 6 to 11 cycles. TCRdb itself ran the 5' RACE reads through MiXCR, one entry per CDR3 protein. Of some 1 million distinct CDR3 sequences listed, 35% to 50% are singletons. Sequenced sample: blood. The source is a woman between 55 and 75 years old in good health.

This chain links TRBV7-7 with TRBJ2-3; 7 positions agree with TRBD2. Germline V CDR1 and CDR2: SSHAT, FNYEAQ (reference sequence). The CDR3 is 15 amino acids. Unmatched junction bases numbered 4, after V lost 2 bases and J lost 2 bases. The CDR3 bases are TGTGCCAGCAGCTTAACGACTAGCACCACAGATACGCAGTATTTT. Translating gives CASSLTTSTTDTQYF.

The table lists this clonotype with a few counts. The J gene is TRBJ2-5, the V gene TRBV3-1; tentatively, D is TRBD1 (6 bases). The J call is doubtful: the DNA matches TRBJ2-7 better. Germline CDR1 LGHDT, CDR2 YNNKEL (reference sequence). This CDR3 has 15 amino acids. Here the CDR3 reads CASSQGTVSSYEQYF. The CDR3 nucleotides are TGTGCCAGCAGCCAAGGGACAGTTAGCTCCTACGAGCAGTACTTC.

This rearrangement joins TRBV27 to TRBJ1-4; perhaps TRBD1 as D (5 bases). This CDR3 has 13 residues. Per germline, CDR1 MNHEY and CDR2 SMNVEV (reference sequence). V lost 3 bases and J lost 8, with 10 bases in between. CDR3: CASSLGVGEKLFF. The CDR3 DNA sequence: TGTGCCAGCAGTTTGGGGGTTGGGGAAAAACTGTTTTTT.

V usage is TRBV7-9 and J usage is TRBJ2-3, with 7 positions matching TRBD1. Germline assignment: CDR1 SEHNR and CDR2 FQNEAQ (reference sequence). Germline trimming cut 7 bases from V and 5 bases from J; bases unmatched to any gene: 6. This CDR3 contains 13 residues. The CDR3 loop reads CASKGQARDTQYF. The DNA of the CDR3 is TGTGCCAGCAAAGGACAGGCTCGAGATACGCAGTATTTT.

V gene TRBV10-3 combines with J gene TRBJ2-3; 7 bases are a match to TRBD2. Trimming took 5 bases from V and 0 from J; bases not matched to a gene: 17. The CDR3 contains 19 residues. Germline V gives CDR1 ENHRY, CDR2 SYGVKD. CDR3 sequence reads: CAISRPSAGDLPSTDTQYF. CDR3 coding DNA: TGTGCCATCAGTCGGCCCTCGGCGGGAGACCTACCTAGCACAGATACGCAGTATTTT.

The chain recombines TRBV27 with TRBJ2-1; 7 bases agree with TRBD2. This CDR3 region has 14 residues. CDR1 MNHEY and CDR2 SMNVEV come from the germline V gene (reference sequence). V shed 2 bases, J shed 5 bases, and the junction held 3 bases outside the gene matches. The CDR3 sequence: CASSLGLGDNEQFF. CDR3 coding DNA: TGTGCCAGCAGTTTAGGACTAGGGGACAATGAGCAGTTCTTC.

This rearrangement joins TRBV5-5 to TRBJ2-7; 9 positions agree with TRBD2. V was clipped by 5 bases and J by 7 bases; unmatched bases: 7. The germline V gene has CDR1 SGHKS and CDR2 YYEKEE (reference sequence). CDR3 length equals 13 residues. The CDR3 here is CASSLGLALEQYF. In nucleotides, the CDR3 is TGTGCCAGCAGTCTCGGACTAGCGTTGGAGCAGTACTTC.

The CDR3 sequence: CSVREGSETQYF. The CDR3 bases are TGCAGTGTTCGGGAGGGGTCGGAGACCCAGTACTTC. The rearrangement uses TRBV20-1 and TRBJ2-5; the match to TRBD2 covers 8 bases. This CDR3 is 12 amino acids long. V was clipped by 7 bases and J by 5 bases; unmatched bases: 6. Germline CDR1 DFQATT, CDR2 SNEGSKA (reference sequence).

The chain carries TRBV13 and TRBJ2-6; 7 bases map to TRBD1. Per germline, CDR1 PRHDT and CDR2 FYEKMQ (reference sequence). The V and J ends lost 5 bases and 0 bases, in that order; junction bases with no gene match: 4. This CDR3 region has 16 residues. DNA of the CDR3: TGTGCCAGCAGCCAACGACAGGGCTCTGGGGCCAACGTCCTGACTTTC. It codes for CASSQRQGSGANVLTF.

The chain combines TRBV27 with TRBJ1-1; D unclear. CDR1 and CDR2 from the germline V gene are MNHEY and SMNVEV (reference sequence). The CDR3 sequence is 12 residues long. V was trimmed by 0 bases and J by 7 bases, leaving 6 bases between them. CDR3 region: CASSLSGSEAFF. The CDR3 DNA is TGTGCCAGCAGTTTATCCGGCAGTGAAGCTTTCTTT.

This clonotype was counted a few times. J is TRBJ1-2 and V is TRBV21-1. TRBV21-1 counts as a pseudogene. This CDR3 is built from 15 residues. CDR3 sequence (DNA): TGTGCCAGCAGCAAAGCGGACGGGGATGGGGATGGCTACACCTTC. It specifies CASSKADGDGDGYTF.

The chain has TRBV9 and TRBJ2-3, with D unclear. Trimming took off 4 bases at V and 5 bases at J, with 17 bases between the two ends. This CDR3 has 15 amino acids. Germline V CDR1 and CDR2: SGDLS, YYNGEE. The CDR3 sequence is CASSPPGRVQDTQYF. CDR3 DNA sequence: TGTGCCAGCAGCCCCCCCGGTAGGGTACAAGATACGCAGTATTTT.

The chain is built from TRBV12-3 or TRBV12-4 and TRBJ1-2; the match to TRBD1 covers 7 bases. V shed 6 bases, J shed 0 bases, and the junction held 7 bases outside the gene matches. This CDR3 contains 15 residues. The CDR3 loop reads CASRATGRPNYGYTF. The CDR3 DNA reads TGTGCCAGCAGGGCGACAGGGCGGCCTAACTATGGCTACACCTTC.